The T cell receptor (beta chain) under discussion was sequenced for a study of T cell repertoires in aging, cancer and after chemotherapy. Study summary: Patients with glioblastoma brain tumors were sampled before and after temozolomide-based therapy.

TRB rearrangements spanning V, D and J were amplified using mixed TRB-A/B primers. TCRdb recomputed calls from the multiplex PCR reads with MiXCR, one row per CDR3 protein. The table has about 770 distinct CDR3 sequences, about a quarter seen once. Peripheral blood genomic DNA, not sorted cells or RNA, was the template. The CDR3 length is 17 residues. The V gene's germline CDR1 is DFQATT and CDR2 SNEGSKA (reference sequence). The J segment lost 3 bases and the V segment lost 3 bases, leaving 13 bases of the junction unmatched. Study-wide results and caveats: Healthy donors lost TCR diversity with age mainly through richness, cancer patients through richness and evenness. Immunological memory after chemotherapy cannot be judged from the repertoire data.

This clonotype was counted a few times. Its antigen is as yet unknown. The source is a human donor with a solid tumor. The sequenced material came from blood. V and J are TRBV20-1 and TRBJ2-7; the match to TRBD1 covers 11 bases. The CDR3 sequence is CSASHRGTGGFLYEQYF. As DNA, the CDR3 is TGCAGTGCTAGCCACAGAGGGACAGGGGGTTTTCTCTACGAGCAGTACTTC.